Below are 25 T cell receptor beta chains sequenced from a single sample in a study of T-cell reconstitution after alpha-beta-depleted transplantation in children (dated by TCRdb to about 2016). Sample treatment or condition, as interpreted from the label and publication: allogeneic hematopoietic cell transplantation with graft depleted of TCRalphabeta T cells and CD19 B cells. Libraries were constructed by PCR. Instrument on record: Illumina HiSeq 2500. To normalize quantification of the TCRbeta repertoire, the TCR libraries were built with molecular barcoding that relied on unique molecular identifiers. Using fastp at Q25 and MiXCR, TCRdb reprocessed the public reads and kept productive beta chains. Rows are combined by CDR3 protein, so each entry shows the most common genes and DNA. This sample has roughly 200,000 distinct CDR3 sequences in its table, and roughly a tenth of those were observed once. Roughly 27% of the sample goes to the ten largest clones.

Sample: PBMCs, taken before TCRalphabeta/CD19-depleted stem cell transplant. Every receptor here comes from a child less than two years old with acute myeloid leukemia, due to receive a stem cell transplant.

This chain links TRBV12-3 or TRBV12-4 with TRBJ1-5, with 8 bases matching TRBD1. The CDR3 is 15 residues long. Trimming cost V 3 bases and J 0 bases; bases outside gene matches: 1. The CDR3 loop is CASSFRGHSNQPQHF. The CDR3 DNA is TGTGCCAGCAGTTTCAGGGGGCATAGCAATCAGCCCCAGCATTTT.

This clonotype was recorded at least ten times. The chain joins TRBV12-3 or TRBV12-4 to TRBJ2-7; D is perhaps TRBD1 or TRBD2 (5 bases each). Trimming removed 2 bases at V and 0 bases at J, with 17 bases between. The CDR3 is 17 amino acids. CDR3 sequence reads: CASSLLRERDLSYEQYF. The CDR3 nucleotides are TGTGCCAGCAGTTTACTTCGGGAAAGGGACCTCTCCTACGAGCAGTACTTC.

To note about this clonotype: Being one base from a much bigger clone, this may be a read error. This chain uses TRBV5-1 with TRBJ2-1; tentative D call: TRBD1 (5 bases). Germline V gene lookup returns CDR1 SGHRS and CDR2 YFSETQ. This CDR3 spans 11 amino acids. V lost 2 bases, J lost 15 bases, and 12 bases lay in between. The CDR3 DNA sequence: TGCGCCAGCAGCTTAGGGATGGGGCGGTTCTTC. Protein: CASSLGMGRFF.

This clonotype was seen ten or more times. The V call is TRBV20-1, the J call TRBJ1-1, with 10 bases that match TRBD1. Germline V lookup: CDR1 DFQATT, CDR2 SNEGSKA (reference sequence). Trimming took 3 bases from V and 6 from J; bases not matched to a gene: 1. This CDR3 region has 12 residues. CDR3 amino acids: CSARGQGSEAFF. As DNA, the CDR3 is TGCAGTGCTAGGGGACAGGGGTCTGAAGCTTTCTTT.

In its sample, this clonotype was seen a few times. V gene TRBV11-3 combines with J gene TRBJ2-1; 7 bases agree with TRBD2. This CDR3 spans 15 amino acids. After removal of 1 base from V and 6 bases from J, the junction contained 6 bases not matched to a gene. Germline V gene lookup returns CDR1 SGHNT and CDR2 YENEEA. The DNA for the CDR3 is TGTGCCAGCAGCTTAGGTGGGAGGGCCGCCAATGAGCAGTTCTTC. The encoded protein is CASSLGGRAANEQFF.

The table lists this clonotype with many counts. The chain has TRBV30 and TRBJ2-3; D is uncertain. This CDR3 is built from 11 residues. Trimming removed 1 base at V and 2 bases at J, with 1 base between. The germline CDR1 and CDR2 sequences are GTSNPN and SVGIG (reference sequence). The CDR3 region is CAWSDTDTQYF. In nucleotides, the CDR3 is TGTGCCTGGAGTGACACAGATACGCAGTATTTT.

This clonotype was recorded at least ten times. This chain uses TRBV12-3 or TRBV12-4 with TRBJ2-2; 7 bases align to TRBD2. With V trimmed by 5 bases and J by 0 bases, 3 bases remained unmatched. The CDR3 consists of 15 residues. CDR3 protein: CASSTSGANTGELFF. The DNA for the CDR3 is TGTGCCAGCAGTACAAGCGGGGCGAACACCGGGGAGCTGTTTTTT.

This clonotype was recorded only once. A much larger clone lies a single base off, so this may be a read error. The rearrangement joins TRBV29-1 to TRBJ1-1, with D unresolved. Germline lookup yields CDR1 SQVTM and CDR2 ANQGSEA. The CDR3 has 11 residues. CDR3 DNA: TGCAGCGTTGTGGAGGGCACTCAAGCTTTCTTT. Its translation is CSVVEGTQAFF.

J is TRBJ2-3 and V is TRBV11-3, with D hard to call. The CDR3 length is 15 residues. V shed 5 bases and J shed 0 bases, with 12 bases lying between them. Per germline, CDR1 SGHNT and CDR2 YENEEA. The CDR3 DNA is TGTGCCAGCAGCCGCAGGTATGGGAGCACAGATACGCAGTATTTT. It codes for CASSRRYGSTDTQYF.

The J gene is TRBJ1-2, the V gene TRBV4-3, with TRBD1 matching over 9 bases. In germline, CDR1 is LGHNA, CDR2 YSLEER. After removal of 1 base from V and 4 bases from J, the junction contained 1 base not matched to a gene. This CDR3 comprises 14 residues. This chain's CDR3 is CASSQGQGGYGYTF. The DNA for the CDR3 is TGCGCCAGCAGCCAAGGACAGGGGGGCTATGGCTACACCTTC.

This clonotype was counted many times. The gene calls are TRBV6-1 and TRBJ2-3, with D maybe TRBD2 (5 bases). The ends were cut back, 6 bases at V and 0 bases at J, with 10 bases in the middle. Germline V CDR1 and CDR2: MNHNS, SASEGT. The CDR3 length is 14 residues. The CDR3 is CASRREWSTDTQYF. In nucleotides, the CDR3 is TGTGCCAGCAGGAGGGAGTGGAGCACAGATACGCAGTATTTT.

This clonotype showed up many times. J is TRBJ2-7 and V is TRBV7-9; 11 positions match TRBD1. Trimming at V came to 7 bases and at J to 3 bases, leaving 8 bases not matched to a gene. Germline CDR1 reads SEHNR; CDR2 reads FQNEAQ (reference sequence). The CDR3 is made up of 15 amino acids. The CDR3 coding sequence is TGTGCCAGCACCCTCCTCGGGACAGGGGGCTACGAGCAGTACTTC. Residues: CASTLLGTGGYEQYF.

This clonotype has more than one count but fewer than ten. The rearrangement joins TRBV2 to TRBJ1-1; D perhaps matches TRBD1 (5 bases). Per germline, CDR1 SNHLY and CDR2 FYNNEI. Trimming cost V 8 bases and J 4 bases, with 17 bases left between them. CDR3 length: 14 amino acids. Here the CDR3 DNA reads TGTGCCAGCGGGTACGGGGCAGGTGGCACTGAAGCTTTCTTT. Translating gives CASGYGAGGTEAFF. The complete variable domain, with remaining parts taken from reference TRBV2 and TRBJ1-1, reads EPEVTQTPSHQVTQMGQEVILRCVPISNHLYFYWYRQILGQKVEFLVSFYNNEISEKSEIFDDQFSVERPDGSNFTLKIRSTKLEDSAMYFCASGYGAGGTEAFFGQGTRLTVV.

The V and J genes are TRBV25-1 and TRBJ2-2, with TRBD2 as a possible D gene (5 bases). Between the trimmed V and J ends, which lost 3 bases and 8 bases, there was a span of 13 bases. The CDR3 spans 14 residues. Germline CDR1 reads MGHDK; CDR2 reads SYGVNS. In DNA form, the CDR3 reads TGTGCCAGCAGTGACCTAGAGGGAGTAGGGGAGCTGTTTTTT. This translates into CASSDLEGVGELFF.

To note about this clonotype: A clone one base away is much larger, so this may be a read error. J is TRBJ1-5 and V is TRBV28; D unclear. CDR3 length: 15 amino acids. V lost 4 bases to trimming and J lost 3 bases, with 13 bases between them. The germline CDR1 and CDR2 sequences are MDHEN and SYDVKM. CDR3 region: CASSSLGMNNQPQHF. Here the CDR3 DNA reads TGTGCCAGCAGTTCCCTCGGAATGAACAATCAGCCCCAGCATTTT. The full variable domain, rest sourced from reference TRBV28 and TRBJ1-5, is DVKVTQSSRYLVKRTGEKVFLECVQDMDHENMFWYRQDPGLGLRLIYFSYDVKMKEKGDIPEGYSVSREKKERFSLILESASTNQTSMYLCASSSLGMNNQPQHFGDGTRLSIL.

The sample holds a few counts of this clonotype. The chain links TRBV7-2 to TRBJ1-2, with a tentative D call TRBD1 (6 bases). This CDR3 contains 12 residues. Trimming took off 7 bases at V and 4 bases at J, with 10 bases between the two ends. CDR1 and CDR2 (germline): SGHTA, FQGNSA. This chain's CDR3 is CASNSGVYGYTF. The DNA of the CDR3 is TGTGCCAGCAACTCAGGGGTCTATGGCTACACCTTC.

There are many counts of this clonotype. The V gene is TRBV25-1, the J gene TRBJ2-3, with D unresolved. Trimming pared 5 bases from V and 4 bases from J, leaving 16 bases between. CDR3 length equals 15 residues. Germline CDR1 is MGHDK and CDR2 is SYGVNS. CDR3 protein: CASSRGVFGPDTQYF. The CDR3 nucleotides are TGTGCCAGCAGTCGAGGCGTATTCGGCCCAGATACGCAGTATTTT.

This clonotype was seen a handful of times. One end of the junction is discordant with germline, which a read error may explain. V is TRBV7-1 and J is TRBJ1-5; 9 positions agree with TRBD1. TRBV7-1 is an ORF, and what it does is uncertain. There are 14 residues in the CDR3. This chain's CDR3 is CASCSGTGKQPQHF. The DNA for the CDR3 is TGTGCCAGCTGCTCCGGGACAGGGAAGCAGCCCCAGCATTTT.

This clonotype was detected many times. The J gene is TRBJ2-6, the V gene TRBV20-1, with no clear D. The V gene's germline CDR1 is DFQATT and CDR2 SNEGSKA (reference sequence). The CDR3 runs to 13 residues. The germline V and J ends were trimmed by 4 bases and 1 base, with 5 bases remaining between them. The CDR3: CSATGSGANVLTF. The CDR3 region has the DNA TGCAGTGCTACCGGATCTGGGGCCAACGTCCTGACTTTC.

There are many counts of this clonotype. The chain recombines TRBV20-1 with TRBJ1-3; possible D gene TRBD1, 5 bases. Germline V gene data show CDR1 as DFQATT and CDR2 as SNEGSKA (reference sequence). Trimming removed 3 bases from V and 6 bases from J, with 18 bases in between. CDR3 length equals 15 residues. The CDR3 here is CSASLSGGWENTIYF. DNA of the CDR3: TGCAGTGCTAGCCTATCGGGGGGGTGGGAAAACACCATATATTTT.

The sample holds many counts of this clonotype. The rearrangement joins TRBV3-2 to TRBJ2-1; TRBD1 is taken as the D call from the table, unchecked against the DNA. TRBV3-2 is a listed pseudogene. This CDR3 has 15 amino acids. The CDR3 nucleotides are TGTGCCAGCAGCCTGCGGACATTTTACTACAATGAGCAGTTCTTC. Residues: CASSLRTFYYNEQFF.

This clonotype was observed many times. The chain recombines TRBV7-6 with TRBJ2-1, with 7 bases fitting TRBD2. V was clipped by 0 bases and J by 4 bases; unmatched bases: 6. Germline V lookup: CDR1 SGHVS, CDR2 FNYEAQ. This CDR3 contains 16 residues. DNA of the CDR3: TGTGCCAGCAGCTTAGCGCAGTGGGAGGGTTACAATGAGCAGTTCTTC. It yields the protein CASSLAQWEGYNEQFF.

This clonotype has a count of ten or more. The chain has TRBV15 and TRBJ2-2; no clear D. V was clipped by 0 bases and J by 7 bases, with 9 bases between them. The CDR3 spans 14 residues. Germline V gene sequence: CDR1 LNHNV, CDR2 YYDKDF (reference sequence). This CDR3 reads CATSRDRSDGELFF. The CDR3 DNA follows: TGTGCCACCAGCAGAGATCGGAGCGACGGGGAGCTGTTTTTT.

The rearrangement uses TRBV4-1 and TRBJ1-2; 7 nucleotides agree with TRBD1. CDR1 is MGHRA and CDR2 is YSYEKL in the germline V gene. This CDR3 is built from 15 residues. With V trimmed by 0 bases and J by 5 bases, 6 bases remained unmatched. The chain's CDR3 is CASSQDLPGGYGYTF. Written as DNA, the CDR3 is TGCGCCAGCAGCCAAGATCTTCCAGGGGGTTATGGCTACACCTTC.

V usage is TRBV7-2 and J usage is TRBJ1-2; possible D gene TRBD1, 5 bases. The germline gives CDR1 SGHTA, CDR2 FQGNSA. Trimming shortened V by 1 base and J by 0 bases, and 12 bases separated the two germline ends. CDR3 length: 16 amino acids. CDR3 amino acids: CASSLEYRPTNYGYTF. In DNA, the CDR3 is TGTGCCAGCAGCTTAGAATACAGGCCAACTAACTATGGCTACACCTTC.